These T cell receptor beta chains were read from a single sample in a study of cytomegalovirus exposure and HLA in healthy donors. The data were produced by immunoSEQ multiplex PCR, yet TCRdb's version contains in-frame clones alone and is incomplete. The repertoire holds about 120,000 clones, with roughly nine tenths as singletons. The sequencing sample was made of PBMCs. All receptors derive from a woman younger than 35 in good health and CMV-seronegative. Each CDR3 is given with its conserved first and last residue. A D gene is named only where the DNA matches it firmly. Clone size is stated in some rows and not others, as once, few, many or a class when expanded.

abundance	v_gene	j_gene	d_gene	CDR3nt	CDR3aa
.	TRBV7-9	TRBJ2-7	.	TGTGCCAGCAGCCCCTTCGGTACTGGCGAGCAGTACTTC	CASSPFGTGEQYF
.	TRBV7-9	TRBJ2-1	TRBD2	TGTGCCAGCAGCTTCGACCTAGCGGGGACAGCTTACAATGAGCAGTTCTTC	CASSFDLAGTAYNEQFF
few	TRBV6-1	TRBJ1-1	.	TGTGCCAGCAGTGAAATTGAGACTCCAACGACTGAAGCTTTCTTT	CASSEIETPTTEAFF
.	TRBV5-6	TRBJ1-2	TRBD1	TGTGCCAGCAGCTCGCGAGGACAGGGACTCTATGGCTACACCTTC	CASSSRGQGLYGYTF
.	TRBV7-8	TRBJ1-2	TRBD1	TGTGCCAGCAGCCCGAAGGTGGGACAGTTTAACTATGGCTACACCTTC	CASSPKVGQFNYGYTF
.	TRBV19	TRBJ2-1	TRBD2	TGTGCCAGCTCAGCGGGAGTCCCCTACAATGAGCAGTTCTTC	CASSAGVPYNEQFF
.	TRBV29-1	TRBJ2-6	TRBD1	TGCAGCGTTGAAGGGCAGGGGGCTGGGGCCAACGTCCTGACTTTC	CSVEGQGAGANVLTF
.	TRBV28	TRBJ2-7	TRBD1	TGTGCCAGCAGACGGACAGGGAGCTCCTACGAGCAGTACTTC	CASRRTGSSYEQYF
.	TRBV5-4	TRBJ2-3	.	TGTGCCAGCAGCTCACCCGGTAGCACAGATACGCAGTATTTT	CASSSPGSTDTQYF
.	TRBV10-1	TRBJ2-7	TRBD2	TGCGCCAGCAGTGAGTCGCGGGGACTAGCGGGAGACGAGCAGTACTTC	CASSESRGLAGDEQYF
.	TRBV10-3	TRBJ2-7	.	TGTGCCATCCGTGAGCAGTCCTACGAGCAGTACTTC	CAIREQSYEQYF
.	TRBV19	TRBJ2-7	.	TGTGCCAGTCGCCGGGACAACTCCTACGAGCAGTACTTC	CASRRDNSYEQYF
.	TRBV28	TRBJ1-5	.	TGTGCCAGCAGTCCCTCTGGACAGTGGTACAGCAATCAGCCCCAGCATTTT	CASSPSGQWYSNQPQHF
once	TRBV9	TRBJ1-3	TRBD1	TGTGCCAGCAGAGCACCAGGGGGGAACACCATATATTTT	CASRAPGGNTIYF
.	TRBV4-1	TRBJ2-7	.	TGCGCCAGCAGCCTCCTACCCACAGGGACCCCCTACGAGCAGTACTTC	CASSLLPTGTPYEQYF
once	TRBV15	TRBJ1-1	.	TGTGCCACCAGCAGAGGGCAGGGGCACACTGAAGCTTTCTTT	CATSRGQGHTEAFF
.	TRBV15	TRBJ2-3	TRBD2	TGTGCCACCAGCGGCACTAGCGCTTCTAGCACAGATACGCAGTATTTT	CATSGTSASSTDTQYF
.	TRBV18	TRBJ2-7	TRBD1	TGTGCCAGCTCCCCCCCGGACAGGGATCTCTACGAGCAGTACTTC	CASSPPDRDLYEQYF
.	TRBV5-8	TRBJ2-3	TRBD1	TGTGCCAGCAGCTTGGGCAGGGGGAGCACAGATACGCAGTATTTT	CASSLGRGSTDTQYF
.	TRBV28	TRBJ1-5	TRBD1	TGTGCCAGCAGTTGGACAGGGAGTGGAAGCAATCAGCCCCAGCATTTT	CASSWTGSGSNQPQHF
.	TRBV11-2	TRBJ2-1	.	TGTGCCAGCAGCTTAGGTGCTAGCGACTACAATGAGCAGTTCTTC	CASSLGASDYNEQFF
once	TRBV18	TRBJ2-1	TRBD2	TGTGCCAGCTCACCACGGACTAGCGGTTACAATGAGCAGTTCTTC	CASSPRTSGYNEQFF
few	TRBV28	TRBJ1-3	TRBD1	TGTGCCAGCAGTTTGCCGTTGTACAGGGGTGGAAACACCATATATTTT	CASSLPLYRGGNTIYF
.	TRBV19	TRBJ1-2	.	TGTGCCAGTAGTACCCAGGTTAACTATGGCTACACCTTC	CASSTQVNYGYTF
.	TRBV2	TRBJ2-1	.	TGTGCCAGCAAGGTAGACACTGACAATGAGCAGTTCTTC	CASKVDTDNEQFF
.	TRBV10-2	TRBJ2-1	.	TGCGCCAGCAGTATTTCCGGGACTTCCGGTCATGAGCAGTTCTTC	CASSISGTSGHEQFF
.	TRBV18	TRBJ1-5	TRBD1	TGTGCCAGCTCACCCTACAGGGGGAGGCAGCCCCAGCATTTT	CASSPYRGRQPQHF
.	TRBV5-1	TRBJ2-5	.	TGCGCCAGCAGCTTGAGCGCTGGGGGGTTGGAGACCCAGTACTTC	CASSLSAGGLETQYF
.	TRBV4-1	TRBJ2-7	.	TGCGCCAGCAGCCAAGACTTTGCACCACTCGAGCAGTACTTC	CASSQDFAPLEQYF
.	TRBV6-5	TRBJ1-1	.	TGTGCCAGCAGTTACACAGCAAGTGAAGCTTTCTTT	CASSYTASEAFF
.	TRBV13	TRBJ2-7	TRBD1	TGTGCCAGCAGCTCTAAGGGGACAGGGGGCGGATCCTACGAGCAGTACTTC	CASSSKGTGGGSYEQYF
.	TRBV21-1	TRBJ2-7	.	TGTGCCAGCAGCTCCCGGGACAGGGATCCCTACGAGCAGTACTTC	CASSSRDRDPYEQYF
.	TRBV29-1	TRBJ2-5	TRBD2	TGCAGCGCCCTAAAGCGGGAGGGCCCCCAAGAGACCCAGTACTTC	CSALKREGPQETQYF
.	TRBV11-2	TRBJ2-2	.	TGTGCCAGCAGACCCTCGGGAGCCGGGGAGCTGTTTTTT	CASRPSGAGELFF
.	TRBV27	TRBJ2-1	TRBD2	TGTGCCAGCAGTTTCGGGAGGGGCAATGAGCAGTTCTTC	CASSFGRGNEQFF
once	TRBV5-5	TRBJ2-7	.	TGTGCCAGCAGCTTGCGACAGCTTCTCGGGGGCGGGAGTGTGAACGAGCAGTACTTC	CASSLRQLLGGGSVNEQYF
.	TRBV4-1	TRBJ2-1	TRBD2	TGCGCCAGCAGGCGGGACTACCTATTTAATCCCTCCTACAATGAGCAGTTCTTC	CASRRDYLFNPSYNEQFF
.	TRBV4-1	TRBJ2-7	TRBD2	TGCGCCAGCAGCCCCATAACTAGCGGCTACGAGCAGTACTTC	CASSPITSGYEQYF
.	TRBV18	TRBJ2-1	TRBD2	TGTGCCAGCTCACCACCCCGGGGAGGGCGGGGTGAGCAGTTCTTC	CASSPPRGGRGEQFF
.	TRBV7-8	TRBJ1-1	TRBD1	TGTGCCAGCAGCCGGGACAGGGTAACTGAAGCTTTCTTT	CASSRDRVTEAFF
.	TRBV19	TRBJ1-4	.	TGTGCCAGTAGTGGGACTTCCCGAGGTAATGAAAAACTGTTTTTT	CASSGTSRGNEKLFF
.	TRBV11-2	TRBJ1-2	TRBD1	TGTGCCAGCAGCGAACAGGGGCTAGCTAACTATGGCTACACCTTC	CASSEQGLANYGYTF
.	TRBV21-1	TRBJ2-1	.	TGTGCCAGCAGCCCCCACCTGGCGGGAGGATTCTACAATGAGCAGTTCTTC	CASSPHLAGGFYNEQFF
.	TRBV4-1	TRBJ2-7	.	TGCGCCAGCAGCCAAGACCGAGGGTACCGTGACGAGCAGTACTTC	CASSQDRGYRDEQYF